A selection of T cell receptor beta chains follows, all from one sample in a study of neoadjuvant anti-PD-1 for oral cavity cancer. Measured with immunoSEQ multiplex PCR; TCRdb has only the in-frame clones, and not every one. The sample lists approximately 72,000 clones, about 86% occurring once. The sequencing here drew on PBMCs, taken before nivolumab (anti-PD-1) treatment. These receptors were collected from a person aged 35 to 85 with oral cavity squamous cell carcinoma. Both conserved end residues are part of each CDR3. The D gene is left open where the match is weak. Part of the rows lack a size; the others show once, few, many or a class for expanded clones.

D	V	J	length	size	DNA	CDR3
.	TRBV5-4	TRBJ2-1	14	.	TGTGCCAGCAGCTTGGAGGGCCGAGTGAATGAGCAGTTCTTC	CASSLEGRVNEQFF
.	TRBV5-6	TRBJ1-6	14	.	TGTGCCAGCAGCTGGGAGCGGAATAATTCACCCCTCCACTTT	CASSWERNNSPLHF
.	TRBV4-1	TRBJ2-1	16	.	TGCGCCAGCAGCCAATCCCAGTCAGGTTACGGCGGTGAGCAGTTCTTC	CASSQSQSGYGGEQFF
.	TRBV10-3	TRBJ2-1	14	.	TGTGCCATCAGTGACCGGGGGGCGGACAATGAGCAGTTCTTC	CAISDRGADNEQFF
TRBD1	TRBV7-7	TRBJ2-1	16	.	TGTGCTAGCAGCGAGAAACCGGGACAGGGGTACAATGAGCAGTTCTTC	CASSEKPGQGYNEQFF
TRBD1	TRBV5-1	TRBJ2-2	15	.	TGCGCCAGCGATAGAGGACAGGGGAACACCGGGGAGCTGTTTTTT	CASDRGQGNTGELFF
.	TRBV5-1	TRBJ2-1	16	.	TGCGCCAGCAGCTTGGTGGTCGGCGCCTCCTACAATGAGCAGTTCTTC	CASSLVVGASYNEQFF
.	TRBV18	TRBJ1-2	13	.	TGTGCCAGCTCACCACCAGGGATGGATGGCTACACCTTC	CASSPPGMDGYTF
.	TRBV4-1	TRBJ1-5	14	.	TGCGCCAGCAGCCACAGGGGAAGCAATCAGCCCCAGCATTTT	CASSHRGSNQPQHF
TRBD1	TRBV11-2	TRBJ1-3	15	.	TGTGCCAGCAGCTTTAGACAGGGAAGTGGAAACACCATATATTTT	CASSFRQGSGNTIYF
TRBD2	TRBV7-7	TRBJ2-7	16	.	TGTGCCAGCAGCCCCGGACTAGCGGGAGGGCCAAACGAGCAGTACTTC	CASSPGLAGGPNEQYF
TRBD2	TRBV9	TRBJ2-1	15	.	TGTGCCAGCAGCGATAGCGGGCCTTCCTACAATGAGCAGTTCTTC	CASSDSGPSYNEQFF
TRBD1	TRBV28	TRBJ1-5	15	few	TGTGCCAGCAGTTCCCCCGGGACAGGGGGCCAGCCCCAGCATTTT	CASSSPGTGGQPQHF
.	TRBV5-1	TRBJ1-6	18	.	TGCGCCAGCAGCTTGGAACGCATCGGACTCCGACGGGATTCACCCCTCCACTTT	CASSLERIGLRRDSPLHF
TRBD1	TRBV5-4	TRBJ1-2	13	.	TGTGCCAGCAGTACGACAGGGAACTATGGCTACACCTTC	CASSTTGNYGYTF
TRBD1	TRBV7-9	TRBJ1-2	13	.	TGTGCCAGCAGCTTCGGGACAGTCTATGGCTACACCTTC	CASSFGTVYGYTF
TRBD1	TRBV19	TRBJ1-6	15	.	TGTGCCAGTAGATTAGGGGACAGGGAAAATTCACCCCTCCACTTT	CASRLGDRENSPLHF
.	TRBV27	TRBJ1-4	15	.	TGTGCCAGCAGACTGCGTCCAAGAGCCGTTGAAAAACTGTTTTTT	CASRLRPRAVEKLFF
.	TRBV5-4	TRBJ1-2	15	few	TGTGCCAGCAGCTCGGACAGCCCGGAGGGGAAGGGCTACACCTTC	CASSSDSPEGKGYTF
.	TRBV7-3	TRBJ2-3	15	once	TGTGCCAGCAGCTTAATGGCCGCCCCCACAGATACGCAGTATTTT	CASSLMAAPTDTQYF
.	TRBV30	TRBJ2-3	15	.	TGTGCCTGGAGTGGGGACCTCTTGAGGACAGATACGCAGTATTTT	CAWSGDLLRTDTQYF
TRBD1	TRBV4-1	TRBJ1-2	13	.	TGCGCCAGCAGCCAACCGGGACAGCCCAGCTACACCTTC	CASSQPGQPSYTF
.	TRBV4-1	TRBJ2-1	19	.	TGCGCCAGCAGCCAAGGGAGACTACTAGCCCCGAGCTCCTACAATGAGCAGTTCTTC	CASSQGRLLAPSSYNEQFF
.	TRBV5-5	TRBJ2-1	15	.	TGTGCCAGCAGCTTGATCGGGGGCGCCTACAATGAGCAGTTCTTC	CASSLIGGAYNEQFF
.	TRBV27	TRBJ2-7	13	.	TGTGCCAGCAGTTTATCGGAAAGCCAACAACAGTACTTC	CASSLSESQQQYF
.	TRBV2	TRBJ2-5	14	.	TGTGCCAGGGGGGTGGCCGGGAGCGGTGAGACCCAGTACTTC	CARGVAGSGETQYF
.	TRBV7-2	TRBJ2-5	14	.	TGTGCCAGCAGCTTAGAGGGAGGACAAGAGACCCAGTACTTC	CASSLEGGQETQYF
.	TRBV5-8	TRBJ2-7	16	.	TGTGCCAGCAGCGTGGGAGTGGTAGGGACACTCTACGAGCAGTACTTC	CASSVGVVGTLYEQYF
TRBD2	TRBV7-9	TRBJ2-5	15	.	TGTGCCAGCAGCTTAGTACTAGCGGACCAAGAGACCCAGTACTTC	CASSLVLADQETQYF
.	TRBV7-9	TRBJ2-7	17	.	TGTGCCAGCAGCTTAGCGCTAATGGGGCGCGGATCATACGAGCAGTACTTC	CASSLALMGRGSYEQYF
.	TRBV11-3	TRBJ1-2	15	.	TGTGCCAGCAGCTTAGGGCGGGCGTCAGGCTATGGCTACACCTTC	CASSLGRASGYGYTF
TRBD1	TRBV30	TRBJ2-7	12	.	TGTGCCTGGGGACAGGGTTTCTACGAGCAGTACTTC	CAWGQGFYEQYF
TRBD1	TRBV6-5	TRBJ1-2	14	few	TGTGCCAGCAGCCGACAGGGCAGTGACTATGGCTACACCTTC	CASSRQGSDYGYTF
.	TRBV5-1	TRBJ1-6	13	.	TGCGCCAGCAGCTTGGCGGGGTATTCACCCCTCCACTTT	CASSLAGYSPLHF
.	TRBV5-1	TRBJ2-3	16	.	TGCGCCAGCAGCTTGGCGGCAGACGCTGGCACAGATACGCAGTATTTT	CASSLAADAGTDTQYF
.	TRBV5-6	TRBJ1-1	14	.	TGTGCCAGCAGCCAAATGGGTAGTCGCACTGAAGCTTTCTTT	CASSQMGSRTEAFF
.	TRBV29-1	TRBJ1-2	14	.	TGCAGCGTTGAGGGGACAAAAGCTAACTATGGCTACACCTTC	CSVEGTKANYGYTF
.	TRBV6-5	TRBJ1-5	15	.	TGTGCCAGCAGACGACAGCCTTATAGCAATCAGCCCCAGCATTTT	CASRRQPYSNQPQHF
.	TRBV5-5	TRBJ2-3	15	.	TGTGCCAGCAGCTTCCGGGCGGTAGGAGCAGATACGCAGTATTTT	CASSFRAVGADTQYF
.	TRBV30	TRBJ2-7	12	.	TGTGCCTGGGGCCGGGACAACTACGAGCAGTACTTC	CAWGRDNYEQYF
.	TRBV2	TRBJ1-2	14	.	TGTGCCAGCAGTGCGGATCCTACATGGGATGGCTACACCTTC	CASSADPTWDGYTF
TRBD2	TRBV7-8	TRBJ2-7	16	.	TGTGCCAGCAGCTTAGCCCCCGCGGGGGGACCCTACGAGCAGTACTTC	CASSLAPAGGPYEQYF
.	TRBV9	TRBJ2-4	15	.	TGTGCCAGCCCTCTACTGACACTAGCCAAAAACATTCAGTACTTC	CASPLLTLAKNIQYF
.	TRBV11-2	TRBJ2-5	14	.	TGTGCCAGCAGCTTTAGGGGGTTGGGAGAGACCCAGTACTTC	CASSFRGLGETQYF
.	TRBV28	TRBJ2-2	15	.	TGTGCCAGCAGTTTAGTGACACGGAACACCGGGGAGCTGTTTTTT	CASSLVTRNTGELFF